This is a list of T cell receptor beta chains from one sample in a study of CD8 T cells in acute hepatitis C reinfection. Generated by immunoSEQ multiplex PCR, the TCRdb table keeps only in-frame clones and is missing some. This table holds approximately 40,000 clones, approximately 85% found once. Sequencing was carried out using naive CD8+ T cells from PBMCs. Source of these receptors: a woman aged 18-29 years who spontaneously cleared hepatitis C infection. Both conserved end residues are part of each CDR3. Fields, in order: CDR3 protein, CDR3 DNA, CDR3 length, clone size, J gene, V gene, D gene. D genes are given only for firm matches. The size of a clone is reported for some rows only, either as once, few or many, or as a class for expanded clones.

cdr3_aa: CSVSLAGVSYEQYF
cdr3_nt: TGCAGCGTTTCGCTAGCGGGAGTGTCCTACGAGCAGTACTTC
cdr3_length: 14
clone_size: NA
j_call: TRBJ2-7
v_call: TRBV29-1
d_call: TRBD2

cdr3_aa: CASSFNPGVPGNTIYF
cdr3_nt: TGTGCCAGCAGTTTCAACCCCGGGGTCCCTGGAAACACCATATATTTT
cdr3_length: 16
clone_size: NA
j_call: TRBJ1-3
v_call: TRBV6-5
d_call: NA

cdr3_aa: CSVEVSGVDNEQFF
cdr3_nt: TGCAGCGTTGAAGTTTCCGGGGTGGACAATGAGCAGTTCTTC
cdr3_length: 14
clone_size: NA
j_call: TRBJ2-1
v_call: TRBV29-1
d_call: NA

cdr3_aa: CASSSGLQGVNGYTF
cdr3_nt: TGTGCCAGCAGTAGTGGTCTACAGGGGGTGAATGGCTACACCTTC
cdr3_length: 15
clone_size: once
j_call: TRBJ1-2
v_call: TRBV27
d_call: TRBD1

cdr3_aa: CAKSDRSTDTQYF
cdr3_nt: TGTGCCAAATCGGACAGGAGCACAGATACGCAGTATTTT
cdr3_length: 13
clone_size: NA
j_call: TRBJ2-3
v_call: TRBV2
d_call: TRBD1

cdr3_aa: CASGLYNTGNEQFF
cdr3_nt: TGTGCTAGTGGTTTGTATAATACTGGGAATGAGCAGTTCTTC
cdr3_length: 14
clone_size: once
j_call: TRBJ2-1
v_call: TRBV12-5
d_call: NA

cdr3_aa: CASSSGTSVSDTQYF
cdr3_nt: TGTGCCAGCAGCTCCGGGACTAGCGTTTCAGATACGCAGTATTTT
cdr3_length: 15
clone_size: NA
j_call: TRBJ2-3
v_call: TRBV27
d_call: TRBD2

cdr3_aa: CASSPPGSNQPQHF
cdr3_nt: TGTGCCAGCAGCCCTCCGGGAAGCAATCAGCCCCAGCATTTT
cdr3_length: 14
clone_size: NA
j_call: TRBJ1-5
v_call: TRBV4-2
d_call: NA

cdr3_aa: CASSVERDPLDTQYF
cdr3_nt: TGTGCCAGCAGCGTAGAGCGGGATCCCTTGGATACGCAGTATTTT
cdr3_length: 15
clone_size: once
j_call: TRBJ2-3
v_call: TRBV9
d_call: TRBD2

cdr3_aa: CATSNEGAPYNEQFF
cdr3_nt: TGTGCCACCAGCAATGAGGGGGCACCCTACAATGAGCAGTTCTTC
cdr3_length: 15
clone_size: NA
j_call: TRBJ2-1
v_call: TRBV15
d_call: TRBD1

cdr3_aa: CASSPTLGMEQYF
cdr3_nt: TGTGCCAGCAGCCCCACCCTTGGGATGGAGCAGTACTTC
cdr3_length: 13
clone_size: once
j_call: TRBJ2-7
v_call: TRBV14
d_call: NA

cdr3_aa: CASSPSGGAYEQYF
cdr3_nt: TGTGCCAGCAGCCCGTCTGGCGGAGCGTACGAGCAGTACTTC
cdr3_length: 14
clone_size: NA
j_call: TRBJ2-7
v_call: TRBV7-6
d_call: NA

cdr3_aa: CASSRASIGYTEAFF
cdr3_nt: TGTGCCAGCAGTCGAGCATCGATTGGGTACACTGAAGCTTTCTTT
cdr3_length: 15
clone_size: NA
j_call: TRBJ1-1
v_call: TRBV11-2
d_call: NA

cdr3_aa: CASSEYEGRIYEQYF
cdr3_nt: TGTGCCAGCAGTGAATATGAAGGTCGAATCTACGAGCAGTACTTC
cdr3_length: 15
clone_size: NA
j_call: TRBJ2-7
v_call: TRBV25-1
d_call: NA

cdr3_aa: CASLGKVFGDTQYF
cdr3_nt: TGCGCCAGCCTTGGCAAGGTCTTCGGGGATACGCAGTATTTT
cdr3_length: 14
clone_size: NA
j_call: TRBJ2-3
v_call: TRBV10-2
d_call: NA

cdr3_aa: CASRRATNEKLFF
cdr3_nt: TGTGCCAGCAGGCGGGCAACTAATGAAAAACTGTTTTTT
cdr3_length: 13
clone_size: NA
j_call: TRBJ1-4
v_call: TRBV6-5
d_call: NA

cdr3_aa: CASRNHRGHQPQHF
cdr3_nt: TGTGCCAGCAGAAACCACAGGGGGCATCAGCCCCAGCATTTT
cdr3_length: 14
clone_size: NA
j_call: TRBJ1-5
v_call: TRBV27
d_call: TRBD1

cdr3_aa: CASSLTSGNYGYTF
cdr3_nt: TGTGCCAGCAGCTTAACATCGGGGAACTATGGCTACACCTTC
cdr3_length: 14
clone_size: NA
j_call: TRBJ1-2
v_call: TRBV7-9
d_call: NA

cdr3_aa: CASSLDSGEETQYF
cdr3_nt: TGTGCCAGCAGCTTAGATTCCGGGGAAGAGACCCAGTACTTC
cdr3_length: 14
clone_size: NA
j_call: TRBJ2-5
v_call: TRBV7-2
d_call: NA

cdr3_aa: CAWSGIRDTQYF
cdr3_nt: TGTGCCTGGAGTGGCATAAGGGATACGCAGTATTTT
cdr3_length: 12
clone_size: NA
j_call: TRBJ2-3
v_call: TRBV30
d_call: NA

cdr3_aa: CASSPAGRQGETQYF
cdr3_nt: TGTGCCAGCAGCCCGGCCGGTCGGCAGGGGGAGACCCAGTACTTC
cdr3_length: 15
clone_size: NA
j_call: TRBJ2-5
v_call: TRBV9
d_call: NA

cdr3_aa: CASSRVLSVSTDTQYF
cdr3_nt: TGTGCCAGCAGCCGTGTATTGTCGGTCAGCACAGATACGCAGTATTTT
cdr3_length: 16
clone_size: NA
j_call: TRBJ2-3
v_call: TRBV14
d_call: NA

cdr3_aa: CASSYGSVDEQFF
cdr3_nt: TGTGCCAGCAGTTACGGTTCTGTGGATGAGCAGTTCTTC
cdr3_length: 13
clone_size: NA
j_call: TRBJ2-1
v_call: TRBV6-5
d_call: NA

cdr3_aa: CASSLAGLPQHF
cdr3_nt: TGTGCCAGCAGCTTGGCTGGACTACCCCAGCATTTT
cdr3_length: 12
clone_size: NA
j_call: TRBJ1-5
v_call: TRBV5-6
d_call: NA

cdr3_aa: CASSLGLAGGVEQFF
cdr3_nt: TGTGCCAGCAGTCTGGGACTAGCGGGAGGTGTTGAGCAGTTCTTC
cdr3_length: 15
clone_size: NA
j_call: TRBJ2-1
v_call: TRBV6-5
d_call: TRBD2

cdr3_aa: CASIRRHEGAYEQYF
cdr3_nt: TGTGCCAGCATACGGAGACACGAGGGAGCCTACGAGCAGTACTTC
cdr3_length: 15
clone_size: once
j_call: TRBJ2-7
v_call: TRBV27
d_call: NA

cdr3_aa: CASSFGQGIYGYTF
cdr3_nt: TGTGCCAGCAGCTTCGGACAGGGAATCTATGGCTACACCTTC
cdr3_length: 14
clone_size: NA
j_call: TRBJ1-2
v_call: TRBV5-6
d_call: TRBD1

cdr3_aa: CASSGPKSGTSGRYNEQFF
cdr3_nt: TGTGCCAGCAGCGGCCCGAAGTCCGGGACTAGCGGAAGATACAATGAGCAGTTCTTC
cdr3_length: 19
clone_size: NA
j_call: TRBJ2-1
v_call: TRBV11-2
d_call: TRBD2

cdr3_aa: CASSLAQFRGNTIYF
cdr3_nt: TGCGCCAGCAGCCTCGCTCAGTTCCGGGGAAACACCATATATTTT
cdr3_length: 15
clone_size: NA
j_call: TRBJ1-3
v_call: TRBV4-1
d_call: NA

cdr3_aa: CASSAIPPLNRNYGYTF
cdr3_nt: TGTGCCAGCAGCGCCATACCCCCCCTGAACCGTAACTATGGCTACACCTTC
cdr3_length: 17
clone_size: NA
j_call: TRBJ1-2
v_call: TRBV9
d_call: NA

cdr3_aa: CASSDWTGELFF
cdr3_nt: TGCGCCAGCAGTGACTGGACCGGGGAGCTGTTTTTT
cdr3_length: 12
clone_size: NA
j_call: TRBJ2-2
v_call: TRBV10-2
d_call: NA

cdr3_aa: CATSFDRAQPQHF
cdr3_nt: TGTGCCACCAGCTTTGATCGGGCCCAGCCCCAGCATTTT
cdr3_length: 13
clone_size: few
j_call: TRBJ1-5
v_call: TRBV15
d_call: NA

cdr3_aa: CASRGLAGYEQYF
cdr3_nt: TGTGCCAGCAGGGGTCTAGCGGGCTACGAGCAGTACTTC
cdr3_length: 13
clone_size: few
j_call: TRBJ2-7
v_call: TRBV27
d_call: TRBD2

cdr3_aa: CASSHTRGLAGGEQFF
cdr3_nt: TGTGCCAGCAGCCACACCCGAGGACTAGCGGGAGGCGAGCAGTTCTTC
cdr3_length: 16
clone_size: NA
j_call: TRBJ2-1
v_call: TRBV7-9
d_call: TRBD2

cdr3_aa: CASSSVLAATYEQYF
cdr3_nt: TGTGCCAGCAGCTCCGTTCTAGCGGCTACCTACGAGCAGTACTTC
cdr3_length: 15
clone_size: NA
j_call: TRBJ2-7
v_call: TRBV6-1
d_call: TRBD2

cdr3_aa: CASSLGGGTQYF
cdr3_nt: TGTGCCAGCAGCTTAGGCGGGGGGACCCAGTACTTC
cdr3_length: 12
clone_size: NA
j_call: TRBJ2-5
v_call: TRBV11-3
d_call: TRBD2

cdr3_aa: CASSVPPGDANTGELFF
cdr3_nt: TGTGCCAGTAGTGTGCCCCCGGGAGACGCGAACACCGGGGAGCTGTTTTTT
cdr3_length: 17
clone_size: NA
j_call: TRBJ2-2
v_call: TRBV19
d_call: NA

cdr3_aa: CASSEYFTTTDYEQYF
cdr3_nt: TGTGCCAGCAGTGAATATTTCACAACGACAGACTACGAGCAGTACTTC
cdr3_length: 16
clone_size: NA
j_call: TRBJ2-7
v_call: TRBV25-1
d_call: NA

cdr3_aa: CASSLASSYNEQFF
cdr3_nt: TGTGCCAGCAGCTTGGCAAGCTCCTACAATGAGCAGTTCTTC
cdr3_length: 14
clone_size: NA
j_call: TRBJ2-1
v_call: TRBV5-6
d_call: NA

cdr3_aa: CASSIGAWDTIYF
cdr3_nt: TGTGCCAGTAGTATAGGGGCGTGGGACACCATATATTTT
cdr3_length: 13
clone_size: NA
j_call: TRBJ1-3
v_call: TRBV19
d_call: NA

cdr3_aa: CASLFPYNEQFF
cdr3_nt: TGTGCCAGCCTATTCCCGTACAATGAGCAGTTCTTC
cdr3_length: 12
clone_size: NA
j_call: TRBJ2-1
v_call: TRBV6-1
d_call: NA

cdr3_aa: CASSESWGSETQYF
cdr3_nt: TGCGCCAGCAGTGAGTCGTGGGGCTCGGAGACCCAGTACTTC
cdr3_length: 14
clone_size: NA
j_call: TRBJ2-5
v_call: TRBV10-1
d_call: NA

cdr3_aa: CAWMVGGSYNEQFF
cdr3_nt: TGTGCCTGGATGGTGGGAGGATCCTACAATGAGCAGTTCTTC
cdr3_length: 14
clone_size: NA
j_call: TRBJ2-1
v_call: TRBV30
d_call: NA

cdr3_aa: CASSTRPGQGVSNTEAFF
cdr3_nt: TGTGCCAGCAGCACAAGACCGGGACAGGGTGTTTCGAACACTGAAGCTTTCTTT
cdr3_length: 18
clone_size: NA
j_call: TRBJ1-1
v_call: TRBV9
d_call: TRBD1

cdr3_aa: CASSPPSAFVSTYTEAFF
cdr3_nt: TGTGCCAGCAGTCCCCCCTCGGCCTTTGTGTCGACGTACACTGAAGCTTTCTTT
cdr3_length: 18
clone_size: few
j_call: TRBJ1-1
v_call: TRBV7-9
d_call: NA

cdr3_aa: CASSFSGLAEGTDTQYF
cdr3_nt: TGTGCCAGCAGCTTTTCCGGACTAGCGGAGGGCACAGATACGCAGTATTTT
cdr3_length: 17
clone_size: NA
j_call: TRBJ2-3
v_call: TRBV7-9
d_call: TRBD2

cdr3_aa: CASSVAEWAYEQYF
cdr3_nt: TGTGCCAGCAGCGTAGCTGAATGGGCCTACGAGCAGTACTTC
cdr3_length: 14
clone_size: NA
j_call: TRBJ2-7
v_call: TRBV9
d_call: NA

cdr3_aa: CASRGLAGEGYEQYF
cdr3_nt: TGTGCCAGTAGGGGGCTAGCGGGAGAAGGGTACGAGCAGTACTTC
cdr3_length: 15
clone_size: few
j_call: TRBJ2-7
v_call: TRBV19
d_call: TRBD2